A single T cell receptor beta chain is shown here with its context. Its antigen is unknown. Trimming at V came to 4 bases and at J to 2 bases, leaving 10 bases not matched to a gene. The CDR3 is 17 residues long. Germline assignment: CDR1 SGHVS and CDR2 FQNEAQ. Time point denoted: pretreatment peripheral blood. This sample is drawn from a study of PD-L1 blockade in urothelial cancer. The protocol was immunoSEQ multiplex PCR, while the TCRdb copy is restricted to in-frame clones and leaves out a portion. The sample records under 70,000 clones, approximately 80% being singletons. Regarding the study as a whole: Where pretreatment blood TCR clonality fell below the median, better survival was predicted.

The gene calls are TRBV7-8 and TRBJ2-7; 11 bases align to TRBD1. The source of this sequence is a man in his 70s with urothelial cancer. The sample consisted of PBMCs, taken around atezolizumab (anti-PD-L1) treatment. CDR3 sequence: CASSSSRVGQGAYEQYF. The CDR3 nucleotides read TGTGCCAGCAGCTCCTCGAGAGTGGGACAGGGGGCCTACGAGCAGTACTTC.